This T cell receptor beta chain was found in a study of control samples from healthy donors and cancer patients. The CDR3 has 12 amino acids. Trimming took off 5 bases at V and 10 bases at J, with 9 bases between the two ends. In germline, CDR1 is SEHNR, CDR2 FQNEAQ (reference sequence). The method was immunoSEQ multiplex PCR; TCRdb's version includes in-frame clones alone and lacks a portion of them. Seen here are some 49,000 clones, about 86% observed once, and the top ten hold approximately 2.6%. This clonotype was sampled from a woman aged 45-65 years with lung cancer. This chain links TRBV7-9 with TRBJ1-6, with D unclear. Sequencing was carried out using PBMCs. The CDR3 coding sequence is TGTGCCAGCAGCCGAGAGGAGTCACCCCTCCACTTT. Protein product: CASSREESPLHF.